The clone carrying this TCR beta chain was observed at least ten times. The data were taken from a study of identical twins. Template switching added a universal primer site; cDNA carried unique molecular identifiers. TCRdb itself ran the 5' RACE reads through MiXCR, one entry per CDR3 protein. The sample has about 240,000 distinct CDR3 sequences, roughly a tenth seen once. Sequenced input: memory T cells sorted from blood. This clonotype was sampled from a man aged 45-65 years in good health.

The chain's CDR3 is CASSQARLAGGNEQFF. The DNA for the CDR3 is TGCGCCAGCAGCCAAGCGAGACTAGCGGGAGGTAATGAGCAGTTCTTC. The chain joins TRBV4-1 to TRBJ2-1; 13 positions agree with TRBD2. Trimming took 1 base from V and 7 from J; bases not matched to a gene: 4. Per germline, CDR1 MGHRA and CDR2 YSYEKL. The CDR3 runs to 16 residues.